A selection of T cell receptor beta chains follows, all from one sample in a study of T cell repertoires in cytomegalovirus infection. Each CDR3 protein gets one entry after TCRdb re-called the reads with MiXCR. The data contain around 280,000 distinct CDR3 sequences, 12% to 15% of them singletons. Specimen: PBMCs. The receptors derive from a human donor in good health (CMV status not recorded). Some clones in this sample may be carry-over from other donors' samples. Each CDR3 is given with its conserved first and last residue. D genes are given only for firm matches. Some rows have no size entry. The others give once, few or many, or a class for an expanded clone.

V	D	size	length	J	CDR3	DNA
TRBV19	TRBD2	NA	18	TRBJ2-3	CASSTTSGGSTSTDTQYF	TGTGCCAGTAGCACAACTAGCGGGGGGTCTACTAGCACAGATACGCAGTATTTT
TRBV7-9	NA	many	15	TRBJ2-6	CASSLSSSGANVLTF	TGTGCCAGCAGCTTATCGAGCTCTGGGGCCAACGTCCTGACTTTC
TRBV6-2/TRBV6-3	NA	few	13	TRBJ1-4	CASIGQKGEKLFF	TGTGCCAGCATCGGACAGAAGGGAGAAAAACTGTTTTTT
TRBV15	NA	few	14	TRBJ2-7	CATSREGLPYEQYF	TGTGCCACCAGCAGGGAGGGACTCCCCTACGAGCAGTACTTC
TRBV10-2	NA	NA	16	TRBJ2-7	CASSEFPGTLSYEQYF	TGCGCCAGCAGTGAATTTCCCGGGACACTTTCCTACGAGCAGTACTTC
TRBV29-1	TRBD2	few	16	TRBJ2-1	CSVEGTSGGSYNEQFF	TGCAGCGTTGAAGGGACTAGCGGAGGCTCCTACAATGAGCAGTTCTTC
TRBV7-2	NA	many	15	TRBJ2-1	CASSLTGGSYNEQFF	TGTGCCAGCAGCTTAACCGGGGGCTCCTACAATGAGCAGTTCTTC
TRBV14	TRBD1	NA	13	TRBJ2-7	CASSHRDRVEQYF	TGTGCCAGCAGCCACCGGGACAGGGTCGAGCAGTACTTC
TRBV7-2	NA	many	15	TRBJ2-7	CASSYSGVPSYEQYF	TGTGCCAGCAGTTACTCCGGGGTCCCTTCCTACGAGCAGTACTTC
TRBV29-1	TRBD1	NA	10	TRBJ2-7	CSVGTGEQYF	TGCAGCGTAGGGACAGGGGAGCAGTACTTC
TRBV6-6	NA	many	13	TRBJ1-1	CASIKARSTEAFF	TGTGCCAGCATCAAAGCCAGGAGCACTGAAGCTTTCTTT
TRBV7-9	NA	many	15	TRBJ2-1	CASTPHGGSYNEQFF	TGTGCCAGCACCCCCCATGGAGGGTCCTACAATGAGCAGTTCTTC
TRBV5-1	TRBD1	NA	15	TRBJ2-5	CASNTGTVGQETQYF	TGCGCCAGCAACACCGGGACAGTCGGACAAGAGACCCAGTACTTC
TRBV7-8	NA	many	16	TRBJ1-3	CASSQGHLISGNTIYF	TGTGCCAGCAGTCAGGGGCATTTGATCTCTGGAAACACCATATATTTT
TRBV29-1	NA	few	10	TRBJ1-5	CSVRRQPQHF	TGCAGCGTTCGGAGGCAGCCCCAGCATTTT
TRBV7-2	NA	many	13	TRBJ1-1	CASSRGRNTEAFF	TGTGCCAGCAGTAGGGGCCGTAACACTGAAGCTTTCTTT